This T cell receptor beta chain was captured by sequencing in a study of blood T cell repertoires in COVID-19. Germline V gene data show CDR1 as SGHDT and CDR2 as YYEEEE. CDR3 size: 14 residues. Trimming took off 0 bases at V and 10 bases at J, with 14 bases between the two ends. Original handling: It was from reference gene primer amplification that nucleated cell counts were estimated. The protocol was immunoSEQ multiplex PCR, while the TCRdb copy is restricted to in-frame clones and leaves out a portion. V and J calls and clone size are as listed in that table; D and trimming were resolved from the DNA. The sample gives some 230,000 clones, around 87% of which show up once; about a tenth is in the top ten.

Sequenced material: peripheral blood. The source is a woman aged 45 to 65 with COVID-19, enrolled during active disease. The chain employs TRBV5-6 and TRBJ2-1; possibly TRBD1 for D (6 bases). The CDR3, as DNA: TGTGCCAGCAGCTTGGGGACAGTCGGTAGGGAGCAGTTCTTC. Translating it yields CASSLGTVGREQFF.